This T cell receptor beta chain was captured in a study of T-cell reconstitution after alpha-beta-depleted transplantation in children. Study outcomes and limitations: Most T-cell counts and diversity one year after the transplant came from T cells that were newly produced. It was surviving recipient T cells and thymic progenitors that gave some patients high TCRbeta diversity at day 60. It was reported that alpha-beta T cells came from several hundred expanded graft clones (about two months after transplant).

There are 13 residues in the CDR3. The V gene lost 5 bases and the J gene lost 2 bases, with 12 bases spanning the gap. Germline lookup yields CDR1 GTSNPN and CDR2 SVGIG (reference sequence). Unique molecular identifiers featured in how the TCRbeta library was prepared. From the PCR reads, TCRdb called clonotypes with MiXCR, one entry per CDR3 protein. The table lists 700,000 to 950,000 distinct CDR3 sequences, 15% to 20% of them singletons. In the case of this clonotype: Its specificity is not known.

This TCR was sampled from a male patient aged 10 to 17 who had a stem cell transplant for acute lymphoblastic leukemia, so the T cells may come from the graft donor. The starting material was PBMCs, mostly from graft donor cells, obtained 360 days after TCRalphabeta/CD19-depleted stem cell transplant. The chain couples TRBV30 to TRBJ2-5, with D perhaps matching TRBD1 (5 bases). CDR3 loop: CAWWSRGQETQYF. The CDR3 DNA reads TGTGCCTGGTGGAGTAGGGGACAAGAGACCCAGTACTTC.